This T cell receptor beta chain was recorded in a study of blood T cell repertoires in COVID-19. Followed longitudinally, the Seattle patients had been enrolled during active infection. V lost 0 bases, J lost 0 bases, and 7 bases stayed unmatched. The germline V gene encodes CDR1 SGDLS and CDR2 YYNGEE. The CDR3 covers 19 residues. TCRdb's copy holds only in-frame clones and misses some; the assay was immunoSEQ multiplex PCR. The data hold some 260,000 clones, with over 80% observed a single time. Sequenced input: peripheral blood. The TCR originated in a woman in her seventies with COVID-19, enrolled during active disease. The V and J genes are TRBV9 and TRBJ2-7, with 15 bases lining up with TRBD2. DNA for the CDR3: TGTGCCAGCAGCGTAGGATTGGGACTAGCGGGAGGAGCCTCCTACGAGCAGTACTTC. The encoded protein is CASSVGLGLAGGASYEQYF.